This TCR beta chain was captured by sequencing in a study of blood T cell repertoires in COVID-19. Study-wide context: Sites in the United States, Italy and Spain provided acute and convalescent COVID-19 samples.

Concerning this clone itself: The germline gene is not matched at one end of the junction; a read error may be the cause.

The protocol was immunoSEQ multiplex PCR, while the TCRdb copy is restricted to in-frame clones and leaves out a portion. Of 150,000 to 160,000 clones in the sample, about 85% are singletons; the top ten hold roughly 0.62%. The source material was peripheral blood. The TCR comes from a man aged 55 to 70 with COVID-19, enrolled during active disease.

The CDR3 DNA is TGTGCCAGCAGCCCCGGACAGGGGGCGGATCACTTC. It codes for CASSPGQGADHF. This chain joins TRBV6-6 and TRBJ1-2; TRBD1 agrees at 11 bases. The CDR3 length is 12 residues. The germline V gene has CDR1 MNHNY and CDR2 SVGAGI (reference sequence).